A selection of T cell receptor beta chains follows, all from one sample in a study of blood T cell repertoires in COVID-19. Sequencing was performed with immunoSEQ multiplex PCR; in TCRdb, only in-frame clones are kept and a portion is missing. The sample gives some 250,000 clones, about 89% of which show up once; around 1.3% is in the top ten. Material for sequencing was PBMCs or T cells enriched from blood (not recorded which). The receptors were sampled from a human donor in a cohort exposed to, infected with or recovered from COVID-19 (not recorded which). The donor label of this sample is uncertain. Each CDR3 is given with its conserved first and last residue. Fields, in order: clone size, J gene, V gene, D gene, CDR3 protein, CDR3 DNA. A D gene is named only where the DNA matches it firmly. Size is stated for part of the rows, as once, few or many counts, or as a class when the clone is expanded.

NA	TRBJ2-1	TRBV11-2	NA	CASSFGTPSNEQFF	TGTGCCAGCAGCTTCGGGACACCGAGCAATGAGCAGTTCTTC
NA	TRBJ1-5	TRBV12-5	NA	CASGLAVQPQHF	TGTGCTAGTGGGTTAGCGGTGCAGCCCCAGCATTTT
NA	TRBJ2-5	TRBV2	TRBD1	CASSGDRDETQYF	TGTGCCAGCAGTGGGGACAGGGATGAGACCCAGTACTTC
NA	TRBJ1-1	TRBV30	NA	CALTGSPFAFF	TGTGCCCTTACAGGGTCTCCTTTCGCTTTCTTT
NA	TRBJ2-5	TRBV5-1	TRBD2	CASSLRGGPETQYF	TGCGCCAGCAGCTTGCGGGGGGGGCCAGAGACCCAGTACTTC
NA	TRBJ1-6	TRBV30	TRBD1	CALGTERNSPLHF	TGTGCCTTGGGGACAGAGCGCAACTCACCCCTCCACTTT
NA	TRBJ2-1	TRBV7-9	NA	CASSNRGNPYNEQFF	TGTGCCAGCAGCAACCGGGGTAACCCCTACAATGAGCAGTTCTTC
once	TRBJ2-7	TRBV7-2	TRBD2	CASSWTSGGQYEQYF	TGTGCCAGCAGCTGGACTAGCGGGGGGCAGTACGAGCAGTACTTC
NA	TRBJ1-1	TRBV19	NA	CASSIGGGGNTEAFF	TGTGCCAGTAGTATAGGGGGAGGGGGTAACACTGAAGCTTTCTTT
few	TRBJ1-4	TRBV2	NA	CASRKTAGRGNEKLFF	TGTGCCAGCCGTAAAACTGCAGGGCGGGGGAATGAAAAACTGTTTTTT
NA	TRBJ1-2	TRBV12-5	NA	CASGLAEGYTF	TGTGCTAGTGGTCTGGCGGAGGGCTACACCTTC
NA	TRBJ1-5	TRBV19	TRBD1	CASSGGQSNQPQHF	TGTGCCAGTAGTGGGGGACAGAGCAATCAGCCCCAGCATTTT
NA	TRBJ1-5	TRBV6-2/TRBV6-3	NA	CASSYTALYSNQPQHF	TGTGCCAGCAGTTACACAGCCTTATATAGCAATCAGCCCCAGCATTTT
NA	TRBJ2-5	TRBV4-1	TRBD1	CASSRQGAGETQYF	TGCGCCAGCAGCCGGCAGGGGGCCGGTGAGACCCAGTACTTC
NA	TRBJ2-3	TRBV9	TRBD2	CASSVGRASGGPFTDTQYF	TGTGCCAGCAGCGTAGGTCGGGCTAGCGGGGGGCCGTTCACAGATACGCAGTATTTT
NA	TRBJ1-4	TRBV9	TRBD1	CASSFGQGDEKLFF	TGTGCCAGCAGCTTTGGACAGGGGGATGAAAAACTGTTTTTT
once	TRBJ1-4	TRBV2	NA	CASSDPRQISSEKLFF	TGTGCCAGCAGTGACCCAAGACAAATTTCTTCTGAAAAACTGTTTTTT
NA	TRBJ1-2	TRBV19	NA	CASASLPGNNYGYTF	TGTGCCAGTGCCTCTCTACCAGGGAATAACTATGGCTACACCTTC
NA	TRBJ1-5	TRBV4-1	TRBD1	CASSHIQGFQPQHF	TGCGCCAGCAGCCACATACAGGGGTTTCAGCCCCAGCATTTT
NA	TRBJ1-3	TRBV7-2	NA	CASSPYSSSGNTIYF	TGTGCCAGCAGCCCCTACAGTTCCTCTGGAAACACCATATATTTT
NA	TRBJ1-1	TRBV7-9	NA	CASSSISFRGLVRAFF	TGTGCCAGCAGCTCGATATCCTTCAGGGGTTTGGTTAGAGCTTTCTTT
NA	TRBJ1-1	TRBV10-3	NA	CAISRGGNTEAFF	TGTGCCATCAGCAGGGGCGGGAACACTGAAGCTTTCTTT
NA	TRBJ1-1	TRBV7-6	NA	CASSRDRNTEAFF	TGTGCCAGCAGCCGAGACAGAAACACTGAAGCTTTCTTT
NA	TRBJ1-2	TRBV27	TRBD1	CASSLQGAGYGYTF	TGTGCCAGCAGTTTACAGGGGGCAGGCTATGGCTACACCTTC
NA	TRBJ2-2	TRBV6-2/TRBV6-3	NA	CASSYLSTGELFF	TGTGCCAGCAGTTACCTCAGCACCGGGGAGCTGTTTTTT
NA	TRBJ2-1	TRBV25-1	NA	CASSESRLVNEQFF	TGTGCCAGCAGTGAATCCAGACTAGTGAATGAGCAGTTCTTC
NA	TRBJ1-5	TRBV4-2	NA	CASSQGLPNQPQHF	TGTGCCAGCAGCCAGGGACTCCCCAATCAGCCCCAGCATTTT
once	TRBJ2-2	TRBV24-1	NA	CATSDFGQSNTGELFF	TGTGCCACCAGTGATTTCGGACAGTCGAACACCGGGGAGCTGTTTTTT
NA	TRBJ2-7	TRBV5-6	NA	CASSLGTGRENLLEYF	TGTGCCAGCAGCTTGGGGACAGGGAGGGAAAACTTATTGGAGTACTTC
NA	TRBJ2-3	TRBV7-3	NA	CASSLGANYGTDTQYF	TGTGCCAGCAGCTTAGGGGCTAACTATGGCACAGATACGCAGTATTTT
NA	TRBJ2-7	TRBV7-9	TRBD1	CASSSRDRASYEQYF	TGTGCCAGCAGCTCCCGGGACAGGGCGTCCTACGAGCAGTACTTC
NA	TRBJ1-1	TRBV6-2/TRBV6-3	TRBD1	CASSYAGGTEAFF	TGTGCCAGCAGTTACGCAGGGGGTACTGAAGCTTTCTTT
NA	TRBJ2-3	TRBV5-1	TRBD2	CASSPGLAIDTQYF	TGCGCCAGCAGCCCGGGACTAGCGATAGATACGCAGTATTTT
NA	TRBJ2-1	TRBV5-1	TRBD1	CASSLSGGRGLERYNEQFF	TGCGCCAGCAGCTTGTCTGGGGGCAGGGGGCTAGAGCGCTACAATGAGCAGTTCTTC
NA	TRBJ2-3	TRBV6-5	NA	CASSLERASTDTQYF	TGTGCCAGCAGCCTGGAGAGAGCTAGCACAGATACGCAGTATTTT
few	TRBJ1-6	TRBV6-6	NA	CASSYSLRRVDSPLHF	TGTGCCAGCAGTTACTCTCTGCGCAGGGTAGATTCACCCCTCCACTTT
NA	TRBJ2-4	TRBV19	TRBD2	CASSGLAVENIQYF	TGTGCCAGTAGTGGACTAGCGGTTGAAAACATTCAGTACTTC
NA	TRBJ1-1	TRBV5-6	NA	CASRKQGENTEAFF	TGTGCCAGCAGAAAACAGGGTGAAAACACTGAAGCTTTCTTT
NA	TRBJ1-2	TRBV3-1/TRBV3-2	NA	CASSQDLTGPYGYTF	TGTGCCAGCAGCCAAGATCTTACAGGACCCTATGGCTACACCTTC
NA	TRBJ2-4	TRBV4-3	TRBD1	CASSRGQGTNIQYF	TGCGCCAGCAGCCGGGGACAGGGAACAAACATTCAGTACTTC
NA	TRBJ2-7	TRBV4-1	TRBD2	CASSQRFGGDYEQYF	TGCGCCAGCAGCCAAAGGTTCGGGGGGGACTACGAGCAGTACTTC
NA	TRBJ1-1	TRBV5-1	TRBD1	CASSLGQGPAFF	TGCGCCAGCAGCTTGGGACAGGGTCCAGCTTTCTTT
NA	TRBJ1-1	TRBV6-5	NA	CASSHLSQGTTEAFF	TGTGCCAGCAGTCACCTCTCCCAGGGGACCACTGAAGCTTTCTTT
few	TRBJ2-3	TRBV18	TRBD2	CASSPLSGGGTDTQYF	TGTGCCAGCTCCCCGCTCAGCGGGGGGGGCACAGATACGCAGTATTTT
NA	TRBJ1-5	TRBV19	TRBD1	CASSPGGGQPQHF	TGTGCCAGTAGTCCAGGGGGCGGTCAGCCCCAGCATTTT
NA	TRBJ2-2	TRBV5-8	TRBD2	CASSLTGGPSGELFF	TGTGCCAGCAGCTTAACGGGGGGGCCATCCGGGGAGCTGTTTTTT
once	TRBJ1-4	TRBV9	NA	CASTEGMMNEKLFF	TGTGCCAGCACCGAGGGCATGATGAATGAAAAACTGTTTTTT
NA	TRBJ1-6	TRBV7-2	TRBD1	CASSLVPGGGSPLHF	TGTGCCAGCAGCTTAGTTCCAGGGGGCGGTTCACCCCTCCACTTT
NA	TRBJ1-5	TRBV19	TRBD1	CASSQGVVQPQHF	TGTGCCAGTTCACAGGGGGTGGTGCAGCCCCAGCATTTT
NA	TRBJ2-3	TRBV24-1	TRBD2	CATSEGGTSGFSDTQYF	TGTGCCACCAGTGAGGGTGGGACTAGCGGGTTCTCAGATACGCAGTATTTT
NA	TRBJ2-2	TRBV14	NA	CASSRNRNTGELFF	TGTGCCAGCAGCCGAAACAGGAACACCGGGGAGCTGTTTTTT
NA	TRBJ2-7	TRBV7-2	NA	CASRSDISYEQYF	TGTGCCAGCAGATCTGACATTTCCTACGAGCAGTACTTC
NA	TRBJ2-3	TRBV10-3	TRBD2	CAIPRLAGTDTQYF	TGTGCCATCCCACGACTAGCGGGCACAGATACGCAGTATTTT